This T cell receptor (beta chain) is drawn from a study of blood T cells in healthy people across ages. Using a J-beta primer mix together with a sample-barcoded 5' primer, a second PCR was run for about 6 to 12 cycles. TCRdb reprocessed the 5' RACE reads with MiXCR, giving one entry per CDR3 protein. The sample includes some 760,000 distinct CDR3 sequences, roughly 25% of them seen just once. Total RNA was extracted at no less than 6 micrograms per sample. The CDR3 is 17 residues long. Losses at the gene ends were 1 base for V and 9 bases for J; bases not matched to a gene: 16. Germline CDR1 SNHLY, CDR2 FYNNEI. These data also formed part of another study, on T cells of mothers and their children. That report notes: Every microgram of extracted RNA entered cDNA synthesis, around 1.5 ug per 15 ul. Versus unrelated pairs, overlap was slightly higher in related mother-child pairs, without reaching significance.

The source is a boy aged 5-17 years in good health. The chain is built from TRBV2 and TRBJ2-3; 7 bases map to TRBD1. Sequenced sample: blood. DNA for the CDR3: TGTGCCAGCAGTGAAGGGCCCCCAACAGGGGCCTGGTTCACGCAGTATTTT. Its protein is CASSEGPPTGAWFTQYF. Full variable domain (missing parts from reference TRBV2 and TRBJ2-3): EPEVTQTPSHQVTQMGQEVILRCVPISNHLYFYWYRQILGQKVEFLVSFYNNEISEKSEIFDDQFSVERPDGSNFTLKIRSTKLEDSAMYFCASSEGPPTGAWFTQYFGPGTRLTVL.